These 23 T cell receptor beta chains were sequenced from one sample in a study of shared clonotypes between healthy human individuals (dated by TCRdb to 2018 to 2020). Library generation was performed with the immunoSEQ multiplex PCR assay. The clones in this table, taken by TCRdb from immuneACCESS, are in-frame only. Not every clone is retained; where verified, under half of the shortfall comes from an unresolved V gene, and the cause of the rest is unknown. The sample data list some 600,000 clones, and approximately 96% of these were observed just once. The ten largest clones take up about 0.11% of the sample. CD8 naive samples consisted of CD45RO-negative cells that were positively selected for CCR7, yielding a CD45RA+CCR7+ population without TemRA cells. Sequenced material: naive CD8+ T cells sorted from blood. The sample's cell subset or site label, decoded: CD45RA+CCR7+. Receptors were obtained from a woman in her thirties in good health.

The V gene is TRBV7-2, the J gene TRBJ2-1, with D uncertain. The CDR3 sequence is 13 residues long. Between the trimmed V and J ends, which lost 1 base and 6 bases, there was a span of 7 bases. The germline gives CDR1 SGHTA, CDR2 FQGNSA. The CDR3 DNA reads TGTGCCAGCAGCTTAGGGTACGGCAATGAGCAGTTCTTC. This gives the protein CASSLGYGNEQFF.

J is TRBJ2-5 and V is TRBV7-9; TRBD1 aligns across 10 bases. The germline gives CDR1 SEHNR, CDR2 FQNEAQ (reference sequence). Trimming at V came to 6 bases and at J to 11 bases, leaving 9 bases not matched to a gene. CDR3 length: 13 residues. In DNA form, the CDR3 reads TGTGCCAGCAGGCCGGGACAGGGGTGGGAGCAGTACTTC. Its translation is CASRPGQGWEQYF.

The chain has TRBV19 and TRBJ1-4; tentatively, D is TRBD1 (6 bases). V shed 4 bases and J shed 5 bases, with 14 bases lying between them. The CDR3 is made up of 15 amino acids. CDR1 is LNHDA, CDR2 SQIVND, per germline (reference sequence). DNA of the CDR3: TGTGCCAGTAGTAACAGGACAGCGTGGAATGAAAAACTGTTTTTT. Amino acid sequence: CASSNRTAWNEKLFF. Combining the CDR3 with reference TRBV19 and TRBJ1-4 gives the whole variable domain DGGITQSPKYLFRKEGQNVTLSCEQNLNHDAMYWYRQDPGQGLRLIYYSQIVNDFQKGDIAEGYSVSREKKESFPLTVTSAQKNPTAFYLCASSNRTAWNEKLFFGSGTQLSVL.

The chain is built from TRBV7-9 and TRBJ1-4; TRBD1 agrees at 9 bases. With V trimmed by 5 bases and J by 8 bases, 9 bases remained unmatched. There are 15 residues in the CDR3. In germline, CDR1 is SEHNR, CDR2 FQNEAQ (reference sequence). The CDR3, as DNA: TGTGCCAGCAGCCTTCCGACAGGGGGTAGGGAAAAACTGTTTTTT. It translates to CASSLPTGGREKLFF.

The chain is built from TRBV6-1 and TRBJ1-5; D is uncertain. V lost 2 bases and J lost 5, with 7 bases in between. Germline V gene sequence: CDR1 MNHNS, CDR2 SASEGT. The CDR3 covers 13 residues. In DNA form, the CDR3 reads TGTGCCAGCAGTGAATCCCCGGATCAGCCCCAGCATTTT. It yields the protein CASSESPDQPQHF.

CDR3 protein: CASFLDTSGGKHNTDTQYF. In DNA, the CDR3 is TGTGCCAGTTTCTTAGACACTAGCGGGGGAAAGCACAACACAGATACGCAGTATTTT. This rearrangement joins TRBV19 to TRBJ2-3; 11 nucleotides line up with TRBD2. The CDR3 loop spans 19 amino acids. Trimming at V came to 8 bases and at J to 2 bases, leaving 18 bases not matched to a gene. Germline V gene lookup returns CDR1 LNHDA and CDR2 SQIVND (reference sequence).

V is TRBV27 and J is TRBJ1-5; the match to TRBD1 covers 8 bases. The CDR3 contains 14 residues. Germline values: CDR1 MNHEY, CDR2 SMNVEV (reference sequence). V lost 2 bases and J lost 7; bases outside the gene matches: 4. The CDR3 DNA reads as TGTGCCAGCAGTTTAGCAGGGGGCGGACAGCCCCAGCATTTT. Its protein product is CASSLAGGGQPQHF.

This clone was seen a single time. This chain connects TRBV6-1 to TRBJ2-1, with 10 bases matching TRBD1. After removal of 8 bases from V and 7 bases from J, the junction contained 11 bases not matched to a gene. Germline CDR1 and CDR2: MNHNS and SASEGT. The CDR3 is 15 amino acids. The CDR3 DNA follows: TGTGCCAGCGGGGGTCCCGGGACAGGGGAGAATGAGCAGTTCTTC. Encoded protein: CASGGPGTGENEQFF.

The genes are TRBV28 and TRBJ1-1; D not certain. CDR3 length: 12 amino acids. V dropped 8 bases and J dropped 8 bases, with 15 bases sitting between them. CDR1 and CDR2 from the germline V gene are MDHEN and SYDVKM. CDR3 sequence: CASVALREEAFF. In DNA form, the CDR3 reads TGTGCCAGCGTAGCCCTTCGGGAAGAAGCTTTCTTT.

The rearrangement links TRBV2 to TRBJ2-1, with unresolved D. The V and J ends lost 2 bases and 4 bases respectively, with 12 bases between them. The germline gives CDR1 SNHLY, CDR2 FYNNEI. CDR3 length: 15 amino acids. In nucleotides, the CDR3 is TGTGCCAGCAGTGAAAACGTGAATGCATACAATGAGCAGTTCTTC. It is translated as CASSENVNAYNEQFF. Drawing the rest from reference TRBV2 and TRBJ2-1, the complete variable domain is EPEVTQTPSHQVTQMGQEVILRCVPISNHLYFYWYRQILGQKVEFLVSFYNNEISEKSEIFDDQFSVERPDGSNFTLKIRSTKLEDSAMYFCASSENVNAYNEQFFGPGTRLTVL.

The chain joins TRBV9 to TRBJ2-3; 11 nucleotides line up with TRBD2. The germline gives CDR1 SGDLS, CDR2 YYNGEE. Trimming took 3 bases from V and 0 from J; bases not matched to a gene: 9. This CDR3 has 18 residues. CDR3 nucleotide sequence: TGTGCCAGCAGCGCCCCAAAACTAGCGGGAGCTAGCACAGATACGCAGTATTTT. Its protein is CASSAPKLAGASTDTQYF.

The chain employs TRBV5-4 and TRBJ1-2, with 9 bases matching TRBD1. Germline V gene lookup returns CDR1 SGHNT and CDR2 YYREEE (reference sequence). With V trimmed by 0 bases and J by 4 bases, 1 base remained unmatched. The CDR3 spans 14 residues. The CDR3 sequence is CASSLGQGGYGYTF. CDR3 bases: TGTGCCAGCAGCTTGGGACAGGGGGGCTATGGCTACACCTTC.

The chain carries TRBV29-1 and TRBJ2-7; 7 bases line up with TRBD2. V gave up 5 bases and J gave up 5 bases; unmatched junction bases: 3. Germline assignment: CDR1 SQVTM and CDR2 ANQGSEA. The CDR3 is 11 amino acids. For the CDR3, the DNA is TGCAGCGTTTTGCGGGAGAACGAGCAGTACTTC. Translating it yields CSVLRENEQYF.

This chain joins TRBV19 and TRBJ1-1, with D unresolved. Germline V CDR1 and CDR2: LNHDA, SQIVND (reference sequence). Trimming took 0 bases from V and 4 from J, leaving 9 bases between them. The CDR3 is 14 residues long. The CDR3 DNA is TGTGCCAGTAGTATAGATCTGGAGTTCACTGAAGCTTTCTTT. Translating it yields CASSIDLEFTEAFF.

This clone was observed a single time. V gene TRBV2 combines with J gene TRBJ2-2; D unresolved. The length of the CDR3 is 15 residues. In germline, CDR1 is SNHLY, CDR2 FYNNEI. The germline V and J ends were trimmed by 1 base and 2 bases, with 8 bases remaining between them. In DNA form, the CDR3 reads TGTGCCAGCAGTGAAGGGGGTAAAAACACCGGGGAGCTGTTTTTT. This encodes CASSEGGKNTGELFF.

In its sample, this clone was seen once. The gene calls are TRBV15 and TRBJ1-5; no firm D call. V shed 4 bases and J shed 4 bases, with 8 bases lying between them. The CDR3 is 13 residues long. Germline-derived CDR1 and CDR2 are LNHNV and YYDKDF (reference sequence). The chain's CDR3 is CATSKVWNQPQHF. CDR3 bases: TGTGCCACCAGCAAGGTGTGGAATCAGCCCCAGCATTTT.

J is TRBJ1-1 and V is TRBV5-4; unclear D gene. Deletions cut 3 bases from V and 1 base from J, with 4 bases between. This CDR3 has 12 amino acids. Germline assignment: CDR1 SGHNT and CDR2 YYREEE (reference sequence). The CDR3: CASSYGNTEAFF. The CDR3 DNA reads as TGTGCCAGCAGCTACGGGAACACTGAAGCTTTCTTT.

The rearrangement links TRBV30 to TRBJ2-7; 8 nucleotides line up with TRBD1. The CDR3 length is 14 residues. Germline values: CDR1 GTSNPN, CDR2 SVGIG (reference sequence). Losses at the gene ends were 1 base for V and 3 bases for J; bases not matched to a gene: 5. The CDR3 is CAWSAAGGLYEQYF. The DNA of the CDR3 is TGTGCCTGGAGTGCAGCAGGGGGCCTCTACGAGCAGTACTTC.

The DNA for the CDR3 is TGTGCCAGCAGTGAATCGGCGTCTACCGGGGAGCTGTTTTTT. Protein: CASSESASTGELFF. The chain joins TRBV2 to TRBJ2-2; no firm D call. Germline V lookup: CDR1 SNHLY, CDR2 FYNNEI. Trimming left V 2 bases short and J 5 bases short, with 9 bases between. This CDR3 is built from 14 residues.

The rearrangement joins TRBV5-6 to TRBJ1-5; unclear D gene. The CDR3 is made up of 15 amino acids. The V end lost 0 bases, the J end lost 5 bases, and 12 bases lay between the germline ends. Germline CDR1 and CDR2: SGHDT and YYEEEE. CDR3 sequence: CASSLAARHDQPQHF. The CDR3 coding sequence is TGTGCCAGCAGCTTGGCGGCAAGACATGATCAGCCCCAGCATTTT.

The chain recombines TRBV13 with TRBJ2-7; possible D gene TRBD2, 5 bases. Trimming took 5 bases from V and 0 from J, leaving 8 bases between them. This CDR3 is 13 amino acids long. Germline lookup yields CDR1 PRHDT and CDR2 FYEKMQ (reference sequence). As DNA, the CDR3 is TGTGCCAGCAGCCGGGATCCCTCCTACGAGCAGTACTTC. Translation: CASSRDPSYEQYF.

The CDR3 DNA reads as TGTGCCACCCTGGGGACTAGCTCCTACGAGCAGTACTTC. It codes for CATLGTSSYEQYF. The chain couples TRBV28 to TRBJ2-7, with 8 bases fitting TRBD2. V was clipped by 10 bases and J by 0 bases; unmatched bases: 5. CDR1 and CDR2 (germline): MDHEN, SYDVKM. CDR3 size: 13 residues.

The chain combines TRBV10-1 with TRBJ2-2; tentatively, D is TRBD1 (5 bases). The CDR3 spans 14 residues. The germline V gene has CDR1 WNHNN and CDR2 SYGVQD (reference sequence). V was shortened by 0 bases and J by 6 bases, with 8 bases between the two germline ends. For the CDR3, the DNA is TGCGCCAGCAGTGAGTCCCCAGGGCCCGGGGAGCTGTTTTTT. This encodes CASSESPGPGELFF.